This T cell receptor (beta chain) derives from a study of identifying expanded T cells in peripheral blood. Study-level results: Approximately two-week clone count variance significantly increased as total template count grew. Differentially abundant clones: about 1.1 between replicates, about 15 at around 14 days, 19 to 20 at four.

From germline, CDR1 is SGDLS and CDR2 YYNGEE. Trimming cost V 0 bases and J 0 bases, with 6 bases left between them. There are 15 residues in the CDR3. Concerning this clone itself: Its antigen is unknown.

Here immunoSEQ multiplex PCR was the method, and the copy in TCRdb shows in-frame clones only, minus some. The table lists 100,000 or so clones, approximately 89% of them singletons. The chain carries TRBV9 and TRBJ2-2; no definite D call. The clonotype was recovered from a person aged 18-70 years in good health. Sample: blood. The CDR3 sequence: CASSVGTPNTGELFF. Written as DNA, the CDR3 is TGTGCCAGCAGCGTAGGAACGCCGAACACCGGGGAGCTGTTTTTT.